These 26 T cell receptor beta chains were sequenced from one sample in a study of PD-1 blockade in mismatch repair-deficient tumors. Only in-frame clones appear in the TCRdb table, and some are missing; sequencing was by immunoSEQ multiplex PCR. Among roughly 130,000 clones, about 90% were seen once, and the ten largest hold about 11%. This specimen was peripheral blood, taken approximately 70 weeks after starting pembrolizumab. These receptors were collected from an adult with mismatch repair-deficient cancer.

This sequence joins TRBV30 and TRBJ2-2, with D perhaps TRBD1 or TRBD2 (5 bases each). The CDR3 is made up of 12 amino acids. Germline V gene sequence: CDR1 GTSNPN, CDR2 SVGIG (reference sequence). Trimming took 8 bases from V and 6 from J, leaving 13 bases between them. CDR3 amino acids: CAGTTQAGELFF. CDR3 in DNA: TGTGCCGGGACGACTCAGGCCGGGGAGCTGTTTTTT.

V usage is TRBV5-4 and J usage is TRBJ2-7; tentatively, D is TRBD2 (5 bases). Germline lookup yields CDR1 SGHNT and CDR2 YYREEE (reference sequence). V was cut by 0 bases and J by 7 bases, with 14 bases left in between. The CDR3 has 14 residues. The CDR3 DNA follows: TGTGCCAGCAGCTTGGAGCTAACTTCGGGGGAGCAGTACTTC. Protein sequence: CASSLELTSGEQYF.

The rearrangement uses TRBV11-2 and TRBJ2-7; the D is unclear. Trimming pared 0 bases from V and 6 bases from J, leaving 15 bases between. Germline CDR1 is SGHAT and CDR2 is FQNNGV. This CDR3 has 15 amino acids. The CDR3 region has the DNA TGTGCCAGCAGCTTAGAATTGGTCACCTTAATCGAGCAGTACTTC. Amino acid sequence: CASSLELVTLIEQYF.

Concerning this clone: A far bigger clonotype differs at one base, so this is likely a read error. The chain recombines TRBV7-8 with TRBJ2-6, with D possibly being TRBD1 (5 bases). This CDR3 has 14 amino acids. Trimming removed 5 bases from V and 0 bases from J, with 5 bases in between. Germline CDR1 is SGHVS and CDR2 is FQNEAQ. The CDR3 nucleotides are TGTGCCAGCAGCGACAGCTCTGGGGCCAACGTCCTGACTTTC. It translates to CASSDSSGANVLTF.

The chain has TRBV28 and TRBJ2-1; the D gene could be TRBD1 or TRBD2 (5 bases each). The CDR3 extends over 15 amino acids. With 5 bases removed from V and 4 bases from J, the gap between germline ends came to 15 bases. Germline values: CDR1 MDHEN, CDR2 SYDVKM. Here the CDR3 DNA reads TGTGCCAGCAGTCCCTCGGGACGGGAATACAATGAGCAGTTCTTC. Its protein is CASSPSGREYNEQFF.

A few counts support this clone. The chain employs TRBV19 and TRBJ2-7; D possibly corresponds to TRBD2 (5 bases). CDR3 size: 14 residues. CDR1 LNHDA and CDR2 SQIVND come from the germline V gene (reference sequence). The V and J ends lost 6 bases and 3 bases respectively, with 15 bases between them. CDR3 bases: TGTGCCAGTAGCCCTTGGAGAGGGATCTACGAGCAGTACTTC. Its protein is CASSPWRGIYEQYF.

The chain employs TRBV5-1 and TRBJ2-7; 8 bases match TRBD1. Trimming removed 4 bases from V and 3 bases from J; junction bases left unmatched: 6. There are 14 residues in the CDR3. CDR1 and CDR2 (germline): SGHRS, YFSETQ. CDR3 in amino acids: CASSPRQGNYEQYF. CDR3 sequence (DNA): TGCGCCAGCAGCCCCCGACAGGGGAACTACGAGCAGTACTTC. Filled out from reference TRBV5-1 and TRBJ2-7, the complete variable domain reads KAGVTQTPRYLIKTRGQQVTLSCSPISGHRSVSWYQQTPGQGLQFLFEYFSETQRNKGNFPGRFSGRQFSNSRSEMNVSTLELGDSALYLCASSPRQGNYEQYFGPGTRLTVT.

The V call is TRBV6-5, the J call TRBJ2-3; 11 bases match TRBD2. The CDR3 length is 15 residues. V shed 6 bases and J 6 bases; nucleotides not matched to a gene: 8. The germline V gene encodes CDR1 MNHEY and CDR2 SVGAGI. CDR3 nucleotides: TGTGCCAGCAGAAGGATAGCGGGAGGGCCGGATACGCAGTATTTT. Translating it yields CASRRIAGGPDTQYF.

A few counts support this clone. The rearrangement uses TRBV6-5 and TRBJ2-3, with D hard to call. Germline V gives CDR1 MNHEY, CDR2 SVGAGI. This CDR3 contains 13 residues. V lost 6 bases, J lost 1 base, and 8 bases lay in between. CDR3 loop: CASRRRGTDTQYF. The CDR3 nucleotides are TGTGCCAGCAGGAGAAGGGGCACAGATACGCAGTATTTT.

This chain uses TRBV4-1 with TRBJ2-5, with D perhaps matching TRBD2 (6 bases). From germline, CDR1 is MGHRA and CDR2 YSYEKL. The germline V and J ends were trimmed by 3 bases and 4 bases, with 9 bases remaining between them. The CDR3 has 13 residues. The CDR3 loop is CASSQVGGETQYF. As DNA, the CDR3 is TGCGCCAGCAGCCAGGTCGGGGGAGAGACCCAGTACTTC.

The chain has TRBV5-6 and TRBJ2-2; tentatively, D is TRBD2 (6 bases). Germline CDR1 SGHDT, CDR2 YYEEEE. This CDR3 region has 16 residues. V lost 0 bases and J lost 7, with 16 bases in between. The CDR3 loop reads CASSLAATGAGGELFF. Written as DNA, the CDR3 is TGTGCCAGCAGCTTGGCGGCGACGGGAGCGGGCGGGGAGCTGTTTTTT.

The rearrangement uses TRBV25-1 and TRBJ2-7, with TRBD1 matching over 9 bases. This CDR3 spans 16 amino acids. V dropped 3 bases and J dropped 0; count of bases not matched to a gene: 6. Germline V lookup: CDR1 MGHDK, CDR2 SYGVNS. CDR3 in amino acids: CASSDPGQGSSYEQYF. The DNA for the CDR3 is TGTGCCAGCAGTGACCCCGGACAGGGGAGCTCCTACGAGCAGTACTTC.

The chain combines TRBV2 with TRBJ1-5; D is undetermined. Trimming stripped 3 bases from V and 5 bases from J, with 17 bases between. Germline values: CDR1 SNHLY, CDR2 FYNNEI. The CDR3 has 16 amino acids. The CDR3 loop reads CASSEQVGQHHQPQHF. CDR3 sequence (DNA): TGTGCCAGCAGTGAGCAGGTCGGGCAGCATCATCAGCCCCAGCATTTT.

The sample holds one count of this clone. The chain employs TRBV7-9 and TRBJ2-1; 8 bases map to TRBD2. The CDR3 contains 15 residues. Germline V CDR1 and CDR2: SEHNR, FQNEAQ (reference sequence). V lost 5 bases and J lost 8; bases outside the gene matches: 11. For the CDR3, the DNA is TGTGCCAGCAGCCCCGCCGGGACTAGTCAGGATGAGCAGTTCTTC. It yields the protein CASSPAGTSQDEQFF.

The gene calls are TRBV2 and TRBJ2-3, with 9 bases identical to TRBD1. The CDR3 spans 15 residues. The germline V gene encodes CDR1 SNHLY and CDR2 FYNNEI. Germline trimming cut 8 bases from V and 3 bases from J; bases unmatched to any gene: 9. Written as DNA, the CDR3 is TGTGCCAGCGGGGGACAGGGAAGGAGTACAGATACGCAGTATTTT. Translated, it gives CASGGQGRSTDTQYF.

The chain recombines TRBV29-1 with TRBJ1-1; D perhaps matches TRBD1 (5 bases). The CDR3 runs 13 residues. The V gene lost 7 bases and the J gene lost 6 bases, with 18 bases spanning the gap. Germline lookup yields CDR1 SQVTM and CDR2 ANQGSEA. CDR3 residues: CSARGPRGAEAFF. The CDR3 nucleotides are TGCAGCGCACGGGGACCCCGGGGAGCTGAAGCTTTCTTT.

This rearrangement joins TRBV19 to TRBJ1-1, with 7 bases lining up with TRBD1. V gave up 5 bases and J gave up 0 bases; unmatched junction bases: 3. CDR3 length: 14 amino acids. Looked up from germline, CDR1 is LNHDA and CDR2 is SQIVND (reference sequence). The CDR3, as DNA: TGTGCCAGTAGTGTACAGGGGCTGAACACTGAAGCTTTCTTT. It yields the protein CASSVQGLNTEAFF.

This clone showed up just a few times. This chain links TRBV21-1 with TRBJ2-2; TRBD2, the D gene given by the table, was not confirmed from the DNA. TRBV21-1 constitutes a pseudogene. The CDR3 covers 13 residues. CDR3 in amino acids: CASSTSYTGELFF. The CDR3 nucleotides are TGTGCCAGCAGCACCTCCTACACCGGGGAGCTGTTTTTT.

The sample holds one count of this clone. The chain is built from TRBV2 and TRBJ1-5, with D unclear. This CDR3 has 13 amino acids. The germline V and J ends were trimmed by 0 bases and 5 bases, with 5 bases remaining between them. Germline lookup yields CDR1 SNHLY and CDR2 FYNNEI. The CDR3 DNA reads TGTGCCAGCAGTGAAGCAGGCTATCAGCCCCAGCATTTT. Protein sequence: CASSEAGYQPQHF.

The chain combines TRBV4-2 with TRBJ2-3; D tentatively fits TRBD1 or TRBD2 (5 bases each). The germline V and J ends were trimmed by 0 bases and 5 bases, with 9 bases remaining between them. This CDR3 contains 14 residues. CDR1 and CDR2 from the germline V gene are LGHNA and YNFKEQ. The CDR3 DNA reads as TGTGCCAGCAGCCAAGATGGGGGAAGAGATACGCAGTATTTT. It is translated as CASSQDGGRDTQYF.

This sequence joins TRBV27 and TRBJ2-1; 12 bases map to TRBD2. This CDR3 region has 16 residues. Trimming at V came to 3 bases and at J to 5 bases, leaving 5 bases not matched to a gene. Germline CDR1 MNHEY, CDR2 SMNVEV (reference sequence). The CDR3 loop reads CASSFVRLAGDNEQFF. CDR3 in DNA: TGTGCCAGCAGTTTTGTTCGACTAGCGGGGGACAATGAGCAGTTCTTC.

The rearrangement links TRBV2 to TRBJ1-5; 7 bases align to TRBD1. Germline assignment: CDR1 SNHLY and CDR2 FYNNEI. The CDR3 loop spans 14 amino acids. The J segment lost 5 bases and the V segment lost 4 bases, leaving 5 bases of the junction unmatched. The DNA for the CDR3 is TGTGCCAGCAGTGGGACAGGTTATCATCAGCCCCAGCATTTT. Its translation is CASSGTGYHQPQHF.

This rearrangement joins TRBV6-6 to TRBJ1-2; 8 bases are a match to TRBD1. This CDR3 is 15 amino acids long. Trimming removed 0 bases from V and 7 bases from J; junction bases left unmatched: 7. In germline, CDR1 is MNHNY, CDR2 SVGAGI (reference sequence). Here the CDR3 DNA reads TGTGCCAGCAGTTACTCATTATCAGGGGGCTTTGGCTACACCTTC. Translating it yields CASSYSLSGGFGYTF.

Details on this clone: One end of the junction is discordant with germline, which a read error may explain. This chain connects TRBV9 to TRBJ1-4; possibly TRBD1 for D (5 bases). CDR1 and CDR2 (germline): SGDLS, YYNGEE. CDR3 length: 15 amino acids. The DNA for the CDR3 is TGTGCCAGCAGCGCAGACAGTACAACGAATGAAAAACTGTTTTTT. The encoded protein is CASSADSTTNEKLFF.

The chain recombines TRBV7-9 with TRBJ1-2; 7 bases line up with TRBD1. The J segment lost 8 bases and the V segment lost 3 bases, leaving 6 bases of the junction unmatched. Germline CDR1 reads SEHNR; CDR2 reads FQNEAQ (reference sequence). CDR3 length: 13 residues. The CDR3 sequence is CASSFSQGYGYTF. In nucleotides, the CDR3 is TGTGCCAGCAGCTTCTCACAGGGGTACGGCTACACCTTC.

The gene calls are TRBV10-2 and TRBJ2-1, with 14 bases identical to TRBD2. The CDR3 is 13 residues long. J lost 11 bases, V lost 8 bases, and 5 bases had no gene match. The germline V gene has CDR1 WSHSY and CDR2 SAAADI. In nucleotides, the CDR3 is TGCGCCAGCGGGACTAGCGGGAGCGCCCAGCAGTTCTTC. Amino acid sequence: CASGTSGSAQQFF.